These 14 T cell receptor beta chains came from one sample sequenced in a study of T cells in Graves' hyperthyroidism and ophthalmopathy. Amplification of TCR beta CDR3 regions was performed using RNA transcripts as template. TCR CDR3 underwent first-round RT-PCR with the HTBI primer set. TCRdb ran MiXCR on the multiplex PCR reads and lists one entry per CDR3 protein. The sample shows under 350,000 distinct CDR3 sequences, 21% of them seen only once. The sample consisted of blood. The source is a woman in her 50s with Graves' hyperthyroidism.

The chain joins TRBV20-1 to TRBJ2-1; 8 nucleotides agree with TRBD2. Germline V lookup: CDR1 DFQATT, CDR2 SNEGSKA (reference sequence). This CDR3 has 16 residues. V lost 3 bases to trimming and J lost 1 base; unmatched junction nucleotides: 8. The CDR3 coding sequence is TGCAGTGCTAGTGTTGCGGGAGGCCCTTCCTACAATGAGCAGTTCTTC. It is translated as CSASVAGGPSYNEQFF.

As concerns this clonotype: Given a much more abundant clone one base away, this may be a read error. The V gene is TRBV11-2, the J gene TRBJ2-7, with D possibly being TRBD2 (6 bases). CDR3 length equals 14 residues. Germline loops: CDR1 SGHAT, CDR2 FQNNGV. This CDR3 reads CASSPTTGVKERYF. The CDR3 region has the DNA TGTGCCAGCAGCCCTACAACGGGAGTTAAGGAGCGGTACTTC.

The table lists this clonotype with many counts. J is TRBJ2-7 and V is TRBV27, with D unclear. CDR1 MNHEY and CDR2 SMNVEV come from the germline V gene (reference sequence). CDR3 size: 12 residues. Trimming stripped 5 bases from V and 2 bases from J, with 7 bases between. Written as DNA, the CDR3 is TGTGCCAGCAGTCAGAATACCTACGAGCAGTACTTC. Protein: CASSQNTYEQYF.

The chain carries TRBV30 and TRBJ1-4; 9 nucleotides agree with TRBD1. Trimming at V came to 0 bases and at J to 8 bases, leaving 4 bases not matched to a gene. Germline lookup yields CDR1 GTSNPN and CDR2 SVGIG (reference sequence). The CDR3 is 14 residues long. CDR3 bases: TGTGCCTGGAGTGTTGGGACAGGGAGAGAAAAACTGTTTTTT. It yields the protein CAWSVGTGREKLFF.

This chain uses TRBV2 with TRBJ2-1; 9 positions agree with TRBD2. Germline assignment: CDR1 SNHLY and CDR2 FYNNEI. This CDR3 is 16 amino acids long. V was clipped by 6 bases and J by 1 base; unmatched bases: 7. The CDR3 DNA sequence: TGTGCCAGCAGCCGTAGCGGGGGCAGTTCCTACAATGAGCAGTTCTTC. Its translation is CASSRSGGSSYNEQFF.

This clonotype was seen at least ten times. The chain links TRBV24-1 to TRBJ2-1, with 10 bases that match TRBD2. CDR3 length: 17 residues. Germline V CDR1 and CDR2: KGHDR, SFDVKD. After removal of 2 bases from V and 5 bases from J, the junction contained 8 bases not matched to a gene. The CDR3 sequence is CATSDSVAGGIHNEQFF. The DNA for the CDR3 is TGTGCCACCAGTGATTCAGTAGCGGGAGGTATCCACAATGAGCAGTTCTTC.

This clonotype was found many times. V is TRBV7-9 and J is TRBJ2-2, with TRBD2 matching over 7 bases. Losses at the gene ends were 7 bases for V and 7 bases for J; bases not matched to a gene: 3. The CDR3 is 12 residues long. Germline V gene lookup returns CDR1 SEHNR and CDR2 FQNEAQ (reference sequence). This chain's CDR3 is CASTGGIGELFF. The CDR3 bases are TGTGCCAGCACCGGGGGGATCGGGGAGCTGTTTTTT.

This clonotype appeared many times. J is TRBJ1-1 and V is TRBV5-1, with a possible D match to TRBD1 (6 bases). Deletions cut 3 bases from V and 3 bases from J, with 9 bases between. The CDR3 has 13 residues. The germline gives CDR1 SGHRS, CDR2 YFSETQ. CDR3 loop: CASSSQGDTEAFF. The CDR3 nucleotides are TGCGCCAGCAGCTCACAGGGCGACACTGAAGCTTTCTTT. The entire variable domain, with the rest obtained from reference TRBV5-1 and TRBJ1-1, is as follows: KAGVTQTPRYLIKTRGQQVTLSCSPISGHRSVSWYQQTPGQGLQFLFEYFSETQRNKGNFPGRFSGRQFSNSRSEMNVSTLELGDSALYLCASSSQGDTEAFFGQGTRLTVV.

This clonotype was counted many times. The chain couples TRBV2 to TRBJ2-1; 8 bases line up with TRBD2. J was trimmed by 2 bases and V by 3 bases; bases with no gene match: 6. This CDR3 comprises 16 residues. CDR1 SNHLY and CDR2 FYNNEI come from the germline V gene. The CDR3 here is CASSDGREEAYNEQFF. Here the CDR3 DNA reads TGTGCCAGCAGTGATGGGCGGGAGGAAGCCTACAATGAGCAGTTCTTC.

The gene calls are TRBV27 and TRBJ2-1, with D perhaps matching TRBD2 (5 bases). Trimming removed 4 bases at V and 0 bases at J, with 10 bases between. The CDR3 is made up of 15 amino acids. Germline V gives CDR1 MNHEY, CDR2 SMNVEV (reference sequence). CDR3 in DNA: TGTGCCAGCAGTTACGGGATTGCCTCCTACAATGAGCAGTTCTTC. This codes for CASSYGIASYNEQFF.

Ten or more counts support this clonotype. The chain joins TRBV28 to TRBJ1-2; D is ambiguous. Trimming took off 10 bases at V and 2 bases at J, with 17 bases between the two ends. Germline V CDR1 and CDR2: MDHEN, SYDVKM. This CDR3 is built from 14 residues. CDR3 nucleotide sequence: TGTGCCACGGGGTCGACGAGGCGGAACTATGGCTACACCTTC. This translates into CATGSTRRNYGYTF.

This clonotype has only a few counts. V gene TRBV7-6 combines with J gene TRBJ2-1, with 8 bases aligning to TRBD1. The germline gives CDR1 SGHVS, CDR2 FNYEAQ. J lost 4 bases, V lost 2 bases, and 7 bases had no gene match. This CDR3 spans 16 amino acids. Here the CDR3 reads CASSLYPRGLYNEQFF. The DNA for the CDR3 is TGTGCCAGCAGCTTATATCCCAGGGGGCTGTACAATGAGCAGTTCTTC.

The chain is built from TRBV6-1 and TRBJ1-1; a possible D gene is TRBD1 (6 bases). Germline V lookup: CDR1 MNHNS, CDR2 SASEGT. The length of the CDR3 is 13 residues. The V and J ends lost 6 bases and 3 bases respectively, with 11 bases between them. The CDR3 sequence: CASRRGLDTEAFF. The CDR3 coding sequence is TGTGCCAGCAGGAGGGGGTTGGACACTGAAGCTTTCTTT.

The gene calls are TRBV7-8 and TRBJ2-5; D is unresolved. Trimming shortened V by 5 bases and J by 2 bases, and 12 bases separated the two germline ends. CDR1 SGHVS and CDR2 FQNEAQ come from the germline V gene. This CDR3 has 14 amino acids. As DNA, the CDR3 is TGTGCCAGCAGCCCTTTGCTGGTACAAGAGACCCAGTACTTC. Translation gives CASSPLLVQETQYF. The entire variable domain, with the rest obtained from reference TRBV7-8 and TRBJ2-5, is as follows: GAGVSQSPRYKVAKRGQDVALRCDPISGHVSLFWYQQALGQGPEFLTYFQNEAQLDKSGLPSDRFFAERPEGSVSTLKIQRTQQEDSAVYLCASSPLLVQETQYFGPGTRLLVL.